The 24 T cell receptor beta chains below were found in one sample sequenced in a study of graft-versus-host responses after intestinal transplantation. Clones were sequenced by immunoSEQ multiplex PCR, and TCRdb holds only the in-frame ones, with some missing. The table has about 40,000 clones, roughly nine tenths seen once. The sample in question was PBMCs, obtained 314 days after intestinal transplant. The receptors were gathered from a human patient who received an intestinal transplant, so some T cells may come from the graft donor.

This clone came up a few times. The rearrangement joins TRBV9 to TRBJ2-7; 11 nucleotides match TRBD2. This CDR3 is 15 amino acids long. Germline trimming cut 3 bases from V and 3 bases from J; bases unmatched to any gene: 5. Germline lookup yields CDR1 SGDLS and CDR2 YYNGEE. The DNA for the CDR3 is TGTGCCAGCAGCGCGGGACTAGCGGAGAACTACGAGCAGTACTTC. This translates into CASSAGLAENYEQYF.

The V and J genes are TRBV28 and TRBJ2-3, with D possibly being TRBD1 or TRBD2 (5 bases each). The CDR3 loop spans 15 amino acids. Germline values: CDR1 MDHEN, CDR2 SYDVKM. The germline V and J ends were trimmed by 3 bases and 2 bases, with 12 bases remaining between them. The CDR3 DNA reads as TGTGCCAGCAGTTTTCTAACGGGACCCACAGATACGCAGTATTTT. As protein: CASSFLTGPTDTQYF.

Comments on this clone: One end of the junction is discordant with germline, which a read error may explain. Additional DNA sequences in this sample encode the identical CDR3. This chain links TRBV6-1 with TRBJ1-5; 9 bases align to TRBD1. Germline V lookup: CDR1 MNHNS, CDR2 SASEGT. The length of the CDR3 is 15 residues. The CDR3 nucleotides are TGCGCCAGCACCGAATGGGGGACAGGGAGACAGCCCCAGCATTTT. It specifies CASTEWGTGRQPQHF.

Details on this clone: Its ends do not fully match the called genes, so a read error is possible. This sequence joins TRBV27 and TRBJ1-2, with 9 bases that match TRBD1. The CDR3 extends over 14 amino acids. Germline CDR1 is MNHEY and CDR2 is SMNVEV (reference sequence). The CDR3 coding sequence is TGTGCCAGCAGTCCCGGGACAGGGCACTATAGCTACACCTTC. It encodes CASSPGTGHYSYTF.

V gene TRBV6-5 combines with J gene TRBJ2-2; D gene unclear. V lost 6 bases and J 4 bases, leaving 3 bases between the germline ends. There are 11 residues in the CDR3. Germline V gene lookup returns CDR1 MNHEY and CDR2 SVGAGI. CDR3 sequence: CASRTTGELFF. The CDR3 coding sequence is TGTGCCAGCAGGACCACCGGGGAGCTGTTTTTT.

This sequence joins TRBV5-4 and TRBJ2-7; TRBD2 matches 8 bases. CDR3 length: 16 residues. V lost 3 bases and J lost 5; bases outside the gene matches: 13. Per germline, CDR1 SGHNT and CDR2 YYREEE (reference sequence). The CDR3 is CASSSIPLAGSDEQYF. CDR3 coding DNA: TGTGCCAGCAGCTCTATCCCCTTAGCGGGGAGCGACGAGCAGTACTTC.

V usage is TRBV4-2 and J usage is TRBJ2-5; 8 bases agree with TRBD2. The CDR3 totals 18 residues. Germline CDR1 and CDR2: LGHNA and YNFKEQ. Trimming removed 0 bases from V and 7 bases from J; junction bases left unmatched: 16. The CDR3 region has the DNA TGTGCCAGCAGCCAAGATCTCCGGGGGGGAGGGACGTCTAGGACCCAGTACTTC. It translates to CASSQDLRGGGTSRTQYF.

The J gene is TRBJ1-2, the V gene TRBV6-1; D ambiguous. V lost 5 bases to trimming and J lost 4 bases, with 11 bases between them. Germline CDR1 reads MNHNS; CDR2 reads SASEGT. This CDR3 has 13 residues. The CDR3: CASSSRVSYGYTF. The DNA for the CDR3 is TGTGCCAGCAGTTCCCGGGTCTCCTATGGCTACACCTTC.

This chain connects TRBV7-9 to TRBJ2-3; 10 bases agree with TRBD2. In germline, CDR1 is SEHNR, CDR2 FQNEAQ (reference sequence). The CDR3 totals 19 residues. V lost 3 bases and J lost 3; bases outside the gene matches: 15. CDR3 DNA: TGTGCCAGCAGCTTCCCGTCTCTTGAAGCGGGAGGGGGGACAGATACGCAGTATTTT. Translated, it gives CASSFPSLEAGGGTDTQYF.

This chain connects TRBV11-1 to TRBJ2-5; perhaps TRBD2 as D (7 bases). V was clipped by 5 bases and J by 1 base, with 14 bases between them. Per germline, CDR1 SGHAT and CDR2 FQDESV (reference sequence). The CDR3 consists of 15 residues. Written as DNA, the CDR3 is TGTGCCAGCAGCACCAAGGGGGGGTCCCAAGAGACCCAGTACTTC. Translation gives CASSTKGGSQETQYF.

The V gene is TRBV6-6, the J gene TRBJ2-7; TRBD2 aligns across 8 bases. J was trimmed by 2 bases and V by 2 bases; bases with no gene match: 5. Germline loops: CDR1 MNHNY, CDR2 SVGAGI (reference sequence). The CDR3 totals 15 residues. The CDR3 loop reads CASSYGTRSTYEQYF. The CDR3 bases are TGTGCCAGCAGTTACGGGACTAGGTCCACCTACGAGCAGTACTTC.

This clone showed up just once. V and J are TRBV5-4 and TRBJ1-6; D is unclear. V lost 0 bases, J lost 8 bases, and 12 bases lay in between. Per germline, CDR1 SGHNT and CDR2 YYREEE (reference sequence). This CDR3 has 15 residues. CDR3 sequence reads: CASSLGRAADSPLHF. CDR3 in DNA: TGTGCCAGCAGCTTGGGAAGGGCTGCGGATTCACCCCTCCACTTT.

V is TRBV19 and J is TRBJ2-4; TRBD2 matches at 12 bases. Germline CDR1 LNHDA, CDR2 SQIVND (reference sequence). The CDR3 covers 16 residues. V shed 5 bases and J 0 bases; nucleotides not matched to a gene: 2. Here the CDR3 reads CASSLLAGGAKNIQYF. CDR3 in DNA: TGTGCCAGTAGTCTACTAGCGGGGGGAGCCAAAAACATTCAGTACTTC.

This chain joins TRBV19 and TRBJ2-1; D is tentatively TRBD1 or TRBD2 (6 bases each). Germline V gene sequence: CDR1 LNHDA, CDR2 SQIVND (reference sequence). This CDR3 contains 18 residues. V was clipped by 0 bases and J by 2 bases, with 17 bases between them. The DNA of the CDR3 is TGTGCCAGTAGTATAGATGGGGGCGGGGCAGGGACCTACAATGAGCAGTTCTTC. The encoded protein is CASSIDGGGAGTYNEQFF.

The rearrangement links TRBV5-4 to TRBJ2-7; D not certain. This CDR3 is 14 amino acids long. V shed 5 bases and J shed 2 bases, with 14 bases lying between them. CDR1 is SGHNT and CDR2 is YYREEE in the germline V gene (reference sequence). Here the CDR3 reads CASSSDTDAYEQYF. CDR3 DNA: TGTGCCAGCAGTTCCGACACGGACGCCTACGAGCAGTACTTC.

V gene TRBV6-1 combines with J gene TRBJ1-1; the D gene is possibly TRBD1 (5 bases). The CDR3 is made up of 13 amino acids. Trimming stripped 7 bases from V and 3 bases from J, with 12 bases between. Germline values: CDR1 MNHNS, CDR2 SASEGT. CDR3 nucleotide sequence: TGTGCCAGCATGGGGGTGGGATACACTGAAGCTTTCTTT. As protein: CASMGVGYTEAFF.

There are a few counts of this clone. V is TRBV19 and J is TRBJ2-1, with D hard to call. Germline V lookup: CDR1 LNHDA, CDR2 SQIVND (reference sequence). The V end lost 7 bases, the J end lost 8 bases, and 18 bases lay between the germline ends. The length of the CDR3 is 14 residues. Written as DNA, the CDR3 is TGTGCCAGTACTCTAGTGGGCCTACAAGATGAGCAGTTCTTC. Translated, it gives CASTLVGLQDEQFF.

The V gene is TRBV11-2, the J gene TRBJ2-7; 9 nucleotides line up with TRBD1. CDR1 and CDR2 (germline): SGHAT, FQNNGV. The CDR3 totals 16 residues. Trimming took 2 bases from V and 12 from J; bases not matched to a gene: 17. CDR3 sequence: CASSLPAGTGPYAVYF. In nucleotides, the CDR3 is TGTGCCAGCAGCTTACCCGCCGGGACAGGGCCTTACGCCGTGTACTTC.

The rearrangement links TRBV16 to TRBJ2-3; 14 bases are a match to TRBD2. The CDR3 is 19 amino acids. J lost 1 base, V lost 2 bases, and 8 bases had no gene match. Germline V gene lookup returns CDR1 KGHSY and CDR2 FQNENV. Written as DNA, the CDR3 is TGTGCCAGCAGCCAAGGGGGACTAGCGGGAGCCCTTGGCACAGATACGCAGTATTTT. Amino acid sequence: CASSQGGLAGALGTDTQYF.

The chain joins TRBV6-1 to TRBJ2-5, with D uncertain. Germline CDR1 and CDR2: MNHNS and SASEGT. This CDR3 comprises 16 residues. V was cut by 2 bases and J by 2 bases, with 15 bases left in between. CDR3 in amino acids: CASSEFSPLVQETQYF. CDR3 in DNA: TGTGCCAGCAGTGAATTCTCTCCGTTGGTACAAGAGACCCAGTACTTC.

The chain carries TRBV7-9 and TRBJ2-7; D unclear. Germline V gene sequence: CDR1 SEHNR, CDR2 FQNEAQ (reference sequence). V gave up 5 bases and J gave up 1 base, with 9 bases separating them. The CDR3 totals 13 residues. The CDR3 is CASSAANSYEQYF. The CDR3 region has the DNA TGTGCCAGCAGCGCGGCAAATTCCTACGAGCAGTACTTC.

This chain joins TRBV5-1 and TRBJ2-1; no definite D call. The germline gives CDR1 SGHRS, CDR2 YFSETQ. V lost 6 bases and J lost 4, with 11 bases in between. The CDR3 totals 13 residues. The CDR3 DNA reads as TGCGCCAGCACTGGAGTGGGGTACAATGAGCAGTTCTTC. This sequence encodes CASTGVGYNEQFF.

The count of this clone is one. The V and J genes are TRBV5-1 and TRBJ1-2, with TRBD1 as a possible D gene (5 bases). Trimming took off 7 bases at V and 5 bases at J, with 24 bases between the two ends. The CDR3 spans 16 residues. Germline CDR1 SGHRS, CDR2 YFSETQ. CDR3 in DNA: TGCGCCAGCTCGTCCGTTTTCGGGGGGAGTGGGTATGGCTACACCTTC. Its translation is CASSSVFGGSGYGYTF.

The chain is built from TRBV16 and TRBJ2-7; D is possibly TRBD1 (5 bases). Trimming removed 0 bases at V and 6 bases at J, with 15 bases between. The CDR3 loop spans 15 amino acids. Per the germline V gene, CDR1 is KGHSY and CDR2 is FQNENV. The CDR3 region is CASSQSRLRAGEQYF. Here the CDR3 DNA reads TGTGCCAGCAGCCAATCGAGACTCAGGGCCGGCGAGCAGTACTTC.